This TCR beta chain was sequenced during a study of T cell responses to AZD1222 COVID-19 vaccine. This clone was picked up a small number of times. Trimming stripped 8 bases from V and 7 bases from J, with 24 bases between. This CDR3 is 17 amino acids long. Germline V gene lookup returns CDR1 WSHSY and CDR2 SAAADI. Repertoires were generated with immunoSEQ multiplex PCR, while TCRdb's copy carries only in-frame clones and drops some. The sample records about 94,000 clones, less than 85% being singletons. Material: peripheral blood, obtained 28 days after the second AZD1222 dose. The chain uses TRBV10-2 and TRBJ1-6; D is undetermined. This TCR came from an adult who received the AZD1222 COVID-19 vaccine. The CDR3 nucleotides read TGCGCCAGCTTGGCGGGGATTGTTAGCGTGATGAATTCACCCCTCCACTTT. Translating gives CASLAGIVSVMNSPLHF.